These 2 T cell receptor beta chains share one sample of origin, sequenced in a study of blood T cell repertoires in COVID-19. TCRdb keeps only in-frame clones here, not all; method: immunoSEQ multiplex PCR. The sample lists around 310,000 clones, about 90% occurring once. Sequences were obtained from PBMCs or T cells enriched from blood (not recorded which). These TCRs come from a woman aged 30 to 39 who had recovered from COVID-19.

This chain links TRBV7-9 with TRBJ2-3, with 10 bases identical to TRBD2. V lost 2 bases to trimming and J lost 5 bases; unmatched junction nucleotides: 16. CDR3 length equals 19 residues. Germline V CDR1 and CDR2: SEHNR, FQNEAQ (reference sequence). The CDR3 sequence is CASSLSTSTSGNEIDTQYF. CDR3 in DNA: TGTGCCAGCAGCTTATCCACCTCCACTAGCGGGAATGAGATAGATACGCAGTATTTT.

The chain uses TRBV5-1 and TRBJ1-5; 7 positions match TRBD1. Germline CDR1 reads SGHRS; CDR2 reads YFSETQ. The CDR3 is 15 amino acids. After removal of 6 bases from V and 0 bases from J, the junction contained 6 bases not matched to a gene. CDR3 nucleotides: TGCGCCAGCAAAGACAGGGTTGTTAGCAATCAGCCCCAGCATTTT. This gives the protein CASKDRVVSNQPQHF.